The 5 T cell receptor beta chains below were found in one sample sequenced in a study of blood T cells in healthy people across ages. A second roughly 6 to 11 cycle PCR used barcoded and J-beta primers. TCRdb re-analysed the 5' RACE reads in MiXCR, keeping a single row per CDR3 protein. The table shows hundreds of thousands of distinct CDR3 sequences, with 25% to 35% occurring only once. Sequencing input: blood. The source is a woman of 80 years or more in good health.

To note about this clonotype: This may come from a read error, since a much larger clone is one base off. This chain connects TRBV7-2 to TRBJ2-5; the match to TRBD2 covers 9 bases. There are 16 residues in the CDR3. The germline V gene encodes CDR1 SGHTA and CDR2 FQGNSA. V lost 1 base and J lost 11; bases outside the gene matches: 14. The CDR3 is CASSLGFSGSYNEQYF. CDR3 nucleotides: TGTGCCAGCAGCTTAGGCTTTAGCGGGAGCTACAATGAGCAGTACTTC.

This sequence joins TRBV7-2 and TRBJ2-7; 9 positions agree with TRBD2. J was trimmed by 1 base and V by 3 bases; bases with no gene match: 7. This CDR3 has 16 amino acids. Per germline, CDR1 SGHTA and CDR2 FQGNSA. The CDR3 DNA is TGTGCCAGCAGCTTTATTTCGACTAGCGGATCCTACGAGCAGTACTTC. Its protein product is CASSFISTSGSYEQYF.

This clonotype was recorded many times. This chain links TRBV5-1 with TRBJ2-3; 10 bases fit TRBD1. The CDR3 has 16 amino acids. Germline V CDR1 and CDR2: SGHRS, YFSETQ. The V segment lost 0 bases and the J segment 6 bases; nucleotides outside the gene matches: 7. The DNA for the CDR3 is TGCGCCAGCAGCTTGGCAGGGGACAGGGGATTCGATACGCAGTATTTT. This sequence encodes CASSLAGDRGFDTQYF.

V and J are TRBV28 and TRBJ1-2; D is undetermined. This CDR3 comprises 12 residues. Germline V lookup: CDR1 MDHEN, CDR2 SYDVKM. The V end was cut by 3 bases, the J end by 8 bases, with 10 bases between. The CDR3 DNA follows: TGTGCCAGCAGTTTGGTGGAGCGAGGCTACACCTTC. It translates to CASSLVERGYTF.

At least ten counts were recorded for this clonotype. The chain carries TRBV7-2 and TRBJ2-3; weak D call: TRBD1 (5 bases). Trimming shortened V by 1 base and J by 10 bases, and 12 bases separated the two germline ends. From germline, CDR1 is SGHTA and CDR2 FQGNSA. The CDR3 has 13 residues. CDR3 amino acids: CASSLGADIAQYF. Written as DNA, the CDR3 is TGTGCCAGCAGCTTAGGGGCGGACATAGCGCAGTATTTT. The full variable domain, rest sourced from reference TRBV7-2 and TRBJ2-3, is GAGVSQSPSNKVTEKGKDVELRCDPISGHTALYWYRQSLGQGLEFLIYFQGNSAPDKSGLPSDRFSAERTGGSVSTLTIQRTQQEDSAVYLCASSLGADIAQYFGPGTRLTVL.